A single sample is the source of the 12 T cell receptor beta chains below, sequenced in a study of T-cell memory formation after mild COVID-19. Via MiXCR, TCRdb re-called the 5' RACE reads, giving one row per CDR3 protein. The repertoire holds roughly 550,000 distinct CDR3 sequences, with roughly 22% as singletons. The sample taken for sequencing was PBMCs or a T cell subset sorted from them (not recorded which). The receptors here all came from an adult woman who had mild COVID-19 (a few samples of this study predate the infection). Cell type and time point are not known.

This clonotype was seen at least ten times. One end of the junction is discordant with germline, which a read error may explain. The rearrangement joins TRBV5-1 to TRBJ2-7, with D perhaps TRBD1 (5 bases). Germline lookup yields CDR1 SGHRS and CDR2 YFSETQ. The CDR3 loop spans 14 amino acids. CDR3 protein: CASSLAAGPYEQYF. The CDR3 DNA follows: TGTGCCAGCAGCTTAGCCGCAGGGCCCTACGAGCAGTACTTC.

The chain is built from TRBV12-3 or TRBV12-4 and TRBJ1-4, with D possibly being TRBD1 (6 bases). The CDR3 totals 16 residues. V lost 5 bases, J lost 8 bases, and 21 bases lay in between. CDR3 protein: CASSKPLGGAGEKLFF. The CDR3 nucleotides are TGTGCCAGCAGTAAGCCGCTGGGGGGGGCAGGCGAAAAACTGTTTTTT.

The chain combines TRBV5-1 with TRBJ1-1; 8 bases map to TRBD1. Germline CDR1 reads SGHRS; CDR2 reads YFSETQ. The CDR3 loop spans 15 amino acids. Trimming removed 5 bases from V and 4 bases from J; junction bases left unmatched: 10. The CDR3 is CASRHWEQGVTEAFF. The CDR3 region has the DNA TGCGCCAGCAGACATTGGGAACAGGGGGTCACTGAAGCTTTCTTT.

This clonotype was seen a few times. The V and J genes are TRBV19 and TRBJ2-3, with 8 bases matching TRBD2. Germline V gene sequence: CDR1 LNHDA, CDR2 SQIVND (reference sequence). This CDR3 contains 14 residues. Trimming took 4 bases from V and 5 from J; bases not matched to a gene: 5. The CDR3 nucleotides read TGTGCCAGTAGTACCAGCGGGAGAAGAGATACGCAGTATTTT. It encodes CASSTSGRRDTQYF.

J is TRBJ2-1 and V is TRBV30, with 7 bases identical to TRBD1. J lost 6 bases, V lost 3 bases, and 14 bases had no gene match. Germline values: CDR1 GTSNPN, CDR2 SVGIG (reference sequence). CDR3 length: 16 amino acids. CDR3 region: CAWRQGLVLSLNEQFF. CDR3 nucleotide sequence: TGTGCCTGGAGACAGGGGTTAGTTCTCTCCCTCAATGAGCAGTTCTTC.

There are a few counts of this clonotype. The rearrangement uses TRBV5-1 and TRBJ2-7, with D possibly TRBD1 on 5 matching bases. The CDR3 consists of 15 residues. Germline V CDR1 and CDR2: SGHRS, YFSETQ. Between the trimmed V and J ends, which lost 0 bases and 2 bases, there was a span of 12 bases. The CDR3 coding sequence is TGCGCCAGCAGCTTGGAGGCAGGGCGGACCTACGAGCAGTACTTC. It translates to CASSLEAGRTYEQYF.

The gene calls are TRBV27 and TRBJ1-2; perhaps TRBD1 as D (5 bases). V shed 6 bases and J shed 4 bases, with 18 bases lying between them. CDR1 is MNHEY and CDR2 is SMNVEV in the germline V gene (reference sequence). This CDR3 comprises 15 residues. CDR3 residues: CASRPLDRDLYGYTF. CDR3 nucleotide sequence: TGTGCCAGCAGACCCTTAGACAGAGATCTCTATGGCTACACCTTC.

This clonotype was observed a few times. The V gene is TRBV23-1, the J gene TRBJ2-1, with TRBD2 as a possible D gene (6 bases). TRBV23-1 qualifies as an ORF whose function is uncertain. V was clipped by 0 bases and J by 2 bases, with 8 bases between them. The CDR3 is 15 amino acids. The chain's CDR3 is CASSQSCGTYNEQFF. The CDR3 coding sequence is TGCGCCAGCAGTCAATCATGCGGGACCTACAATGAGCAGTTCTTC.

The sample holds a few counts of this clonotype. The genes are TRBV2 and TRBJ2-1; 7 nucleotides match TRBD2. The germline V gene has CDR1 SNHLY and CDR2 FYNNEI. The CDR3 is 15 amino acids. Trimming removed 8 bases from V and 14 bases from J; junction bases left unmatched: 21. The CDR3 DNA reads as TGTGCCAGCGTAGGAGCGGGACTCACTCCGATGGGAAAGTTCTTC. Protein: CASVGAGLTPMGKFF.

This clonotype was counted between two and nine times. CDR3 region: CASSLVAGRETQYF. The CDR3 DNA follows: TGTGCCAGCAGCTTAGTCGCAGGGAGGGAGACCCAGTACTTC. The chain is built from TRBV7-2 and TRBJ2-5, with D possibly TRBD2 on 6 matching bases. The CDR3 is made up of 14 amino acids. Trimming stripped 1 base from V and 5 bases from J, with 11 bases between. Germline CDR1 is SGHTA and CDR2 is FQGNSA.

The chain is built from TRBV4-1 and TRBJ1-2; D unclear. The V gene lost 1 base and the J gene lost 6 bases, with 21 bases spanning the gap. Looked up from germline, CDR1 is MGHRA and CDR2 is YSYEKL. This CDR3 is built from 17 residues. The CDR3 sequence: CASSQVTRGPQGHGYTF. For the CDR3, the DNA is TGCGCCAGCAGCCAAGTCACCCGAGGGCCTCAAGGCCATGGCTACACCTTC.

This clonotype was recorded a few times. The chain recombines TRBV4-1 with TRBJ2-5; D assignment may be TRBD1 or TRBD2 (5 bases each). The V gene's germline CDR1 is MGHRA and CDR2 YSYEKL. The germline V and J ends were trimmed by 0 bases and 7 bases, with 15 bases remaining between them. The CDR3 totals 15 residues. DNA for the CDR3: TGCGCCAGCAGCCAAGAACAGGAGGTAGTAGGGACCCAGTACTTC. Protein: CASSQEQEVVGTQYF.